This T cell receptor beta chain comes out of a study of memory CD4+ T cells and cytomegalovirus serostatus. Per the study methods: Out-of-frame sequences were removed, leaving roughly 2,200,000 distinct TCRbeta sequences. Generated by immunoSEQ multiplex PCR, the TCRdb table keeps only in-frame clones and is missing some. The DNA was the basis for D and trimming; V, J and clone size are from that table. The sample consists of approximately 52,000 clones, roughly 78% of them appearing once. Study conclusions and caveats: CD4+ memory repertoires contained about two fifths of the roughly 160 reported CMV TCRbeta sequences. The CMV-associated TCR signature appears largely within the CD4+ memory repertoire.

Single viable CD3+CD4+CD8-CD45RO+ cells were sorted as the memory CD4+ T cells. With respect to this clone: The antigen remains unidentified.

The source of this sequence is an adult in good health and CMV-seronegative. The sequenced material came from memory CD4+ T cells from blood.

As DNA, the CDR3 is TGCGCCAGCAGTCCCGGGACAGCCGCTGCCCTTGGCTACACCTTC. Translated: CASSPGTAAALGYTF. The J gene is TRBJ1-2, the V gene TRBV5-1; 7 positions agree with TRBD1. After removal of 5 bases from V and 7 bases from J, the junction contained 14 bases not matched to a gene. This CDR3 is 15 amino acids long. Germline V gives CDR1 SGHRS, CDR2 YFSETQ.